The 23 T cell receptor beta chains presented below share a single source sample, sequenced in a study of CD8+ T cells in alopecia areata. The sample's treatment: oral pan-JAK inhibitor, 5-10 mg twice daily. Reverse transcription of extracted RNA yielded cDNA, which provided the sequencing template. The repertoire was sequenced with immunoSEQ multiplex PCR; TCRdb's copy has only in-frame clones and lacks some. This table has approximately 210,000 clones, around 66% appearing once. The sequences come from CD4+ T cells sorted from blood, collected at week 44, from a patient treated with tofacitinib. These receptor sequences come from a human donor with alopecia areata.

This clone was detected a few times. The genes are TRBV12-5 and TRBJ1-2; D is uncertain. Germline-derived CDR1 and CDR2 are LGHNT and FRNRAP. The CDR3 has 15 amino acids. Trimming shortened V by 4 bases and J by 3 bases, and 15 bases separated the two germline ends. The CDR3: CASGSLNSGDYGYTF. Here the CDR3 DNA reads TGTGCTAGTGGTTCATTAAATTCGGGAGACTATGGCTACACCTTC.

The V call is TRBV29-1, the J call TRBJ2-3; D unclear. Germline V gives CDR1 SQVTM, CDR2 ANQGSEA. CDR3 length: 14 amino acids. V was shortened by 6 bases and J by 2 bases, with 15 bases between the two germline ends. Written as DNA, the CDR3 is TGCAGCGTCCAAATTGGGCGATACACAGATACGCAGTATTTT. Translated, it gives CSVQIGRYTDTQYF.

Concerning this clone: Mismatch with germline at one junction end may stem from a read error. J is TRBJ2-1 and V is TRBV5-1; D uncertain. This CDR3 is built from 13 residues. Germline CDR1 SGHRS, CDR2 YFSETQ. This CDR3 is CASSLDGSGEQFF. Here the CDR3 DNA reads TGCGCCAGCAGTTTGGATGGTTCAGGTGAGCAGTTCTTC.

The CDR3 loop is CASRWDRAYEQYF. The CDR3 nucleotides are TGTGCCAGCAGGTGGGACAGAGCCTACGAGCAGTACTTC. V usage is TRBV6-1 and J usage is TRBJ2-7, with 7 bases identical to TRBD1. This CDR3 region has 13 residues. With 6 bases clipped from V and 2 bases from J, the junction kept 4 bases outside the gene matches. CDR1 and CDR2 (germline): MNHNS, SASEGT.

The V call is TRBV30, the J call TRBJ1-6; TRBD1 is a possible D gene (6 bases). CDR1 GTSNPN and CDR2 SVGIG come from the germline V gene (reference sequence). The CDR3 sequence is 14 residues long. With 5 bases removed from V and 8 bases from J, the gap between germline ends came to 16 bases. CDR3 amino acids: CAWSNYRTDSPLHF. The CDR3 region has the DNA TGTGCCTGGTCGAATTACCGGACAGATTCACCCCTCCACTTT.

V and J are TRBV6-5 and TRBJ2-7; 9 nucleotides match TRBD1. The V segment lost 0 bases and the J segment 3 bases; nucleotides outside the gene matches: 3. The CDR3 covers 15 residues. Germline V gene lookup returns CDR1 MNHEY and CDR2 SVGAGI. The CDR3 reads CASSYSGTGNYEQYF. For the CDR3, the DNA is TGTGCCAGCAGTTACTCCGGGACAGGGAACTACGAGCAGTACTTC.

This rearrangement joins TRBV27 to TRBJ1-5; D is ambiguous. In germline, CDR1 is MNHEY, CDR2 SMNVEV (reference sequence). CDR3 length: 15 residues. V lost 4 bases, J lost 3 bases, and 13 bases lay in between. This CDR3 is CASSSLGGLNQPQHF. The CDR3 DNA sequence: TGTGCCAGCAGTTCGCTAGGAGGCCTCAATCAGCCCCAGCATTTT.

J is TRBJ1-2 and V is TRBV21-1; TRBD1 was called by the table and not checked on the DNA. TRBV21-1 is a pseudogene. CDR3 length: 15 residues. Here the CDR3 DNA reads TGTGCCAGCAGCAAACGCCCAGGGGGCACCTATGGCTACACCTTC. Translated: CASSKRPGGTYGYTF.

This clone was found a few times. J is TRBJ1-2 and V is TRBV29-1; unclear D gene. V lost 1 base, J lost 7 bases, and 10 bases lay in between. The CDR3 is 12 residues long. The germline CDR1 and CDR2 sequences are SQVTM and ANQGSEA. The CDR3 region has the DNA TGCAGCGTTGAAGCCGCGGAGGGTGGCTACACCTTC. Translation: CSVEAAEGGYTF.

The chain couples TRBV4-3 to TRBJ2-1; the match to TRBD2 covers 10 bases. The CDR3 sequence is 16 residues long. Germline V gene data show CDR1 as LGHNA and CDR2 as YSLEER. Trimming cost V 1 base and J 7 bases; bases outside gene matches: 7. This CDR3 is CASSQVNSGGLNEQFF. The CDR3, as DNA: TGCGCCAGCAGCCAAGTGAATAGCGGGGGGCTAAATGAGCAGTTCTTC.

This clone has a single count. The chain links TRBV6-5 to TRBJ1-2; TRBD1 matches 9 bases. In germline, CDR1 is MNHEY, CDR2 SVGAGI. With V trimmed by 2 bases and J by 9 bases, 7 bases remained unmatched. This CDR3 comprises 14 residues. DNA of the CDR3: TGTGCCAGCAGTTACGGACAGGGGAATGTTCGCTACACCTTC. As protein: CASSYGQGNVRYTF.

The genes are TRBV2 and TRBJ2-7; D call uncertain. Trimming left V 4 bases short and J 5 bases short, with 9 bases between. The CDR3 length is 12 residues. From germline, CDR1 is SNHLY and CDR2 FYNNEI. The CDR3 reads CASSGFGNEQYF. DNA of the CDR3: TGTGCCAGCAGTGGATTCGGCAACGAGCAGTACTTC.

This clone appeared a few times. V is TRBV4-2 and J is TRBJ1-1; 8 positions agree with TRBD1. Germline lookup yields CDR1 LGHNA and CDR2 YNFKEQ. After removal of 5 bases from V and 1 base from J, the junction contained 3 bases not matched to a gene. The CDR3 covers 14 residues. CDR3 DNA sequence: TGTGCCAGCAGCTTCGACAGGGGGAACACTGAAGCTTTCTTT. Translation: CASSFDRGNTEAFF.

This sequence joins TRBV18 and TRBJ1-2; 7 nucleotides line up with TRBD1. Germline V gene sequence: CDR1 KGHSH, CDR2 LQKENI. CDR3 size: 13 residues. J gave up 3 bases and V 5 bases, and 3 bases lay outside the gene matches. The CDR3 DNA reads TGTGCCAGCTCATCTGACAGGGACTATGGCTACACCTTC. It translates to CASSSDRDYGYTF.

This chain connects TRBV29-1 to TRBJ1-1; the D is unclear. CDR1 is SQVTM, CDR2 ANQGSEA, per germline. V was clipped by 4 bases and J by 6 bases, with 15 bases between them. The CDR3 is made up of 13 amino acids. Here the CDR3 reads CSVGPRTRSEAFF. The DNA of the CDR3 is TGCAGCGTTGGGCCCCGGACTCGGTCTGAAGCTTTCTTT.

The V and J genes are TRBV27 and TRBJ1-2; tentatively, D is TRBD1 (5 bases). The CDR3 spans 15 residues. Germline V gene sequence: CDR1 MNHEY, CDR2 SMNVEV (reference sequence). V lost 1 base and J 4 bases, leaving 13 bases between the germline ends. The CDR3 sequence is CASSLYLGGTYGYTF. In DNA form, the CDR3 reads TGTGCCAGCAGTTTATATCTTGGGGGTACCTATGGCTACACCTTC.

This clone was counted a few times. The DNA of the CDR3 is TGTGCCTGGAAGAAGAGACAGACCTACGAGCAGTACTTC. Translating gives CAWKKRQTYEQYF. The chain couples TRBV30 to TRBJ2-7, with D possibly being TRBD1 (5 bases). CDR3 size: 13 residues. Looked up from germline, CDR1 is GTSNPN and CDR2 is SVGIG (reference sequence). Trimming stripped 4 bases from V and 2 bases from J, with 12 bases between.

This chain connects TRBV7-3 to TRBJ2-1; 7 nucleotides match TRBD1. J was trimmed by 4 bases and V by 5 bases; bases with no gene match: 2. Germline CDR1 and CDR2: SGHTA and FQGTGA. CDR3 length equals 13 residues. In DNA form, the CDR3 reads TGTGCCAGCAGCCCGGGACAGTACAATGAGCAGTTCTTC. It encodes CASSPGQYNEQFF.

The V and J genes are TRBV27 and TRBJ2-4, with TRBD1 identical over 8 bases. Germline assignment: CDR1 MNHEY and CDR2 SMNVEV (reference sequence). The J segment lost 4 bases and the V segment lost 6 bases, leaving 8 bases of the junction unmatched. The CDR3 totals 15 residues. As DNA, the CDR3 is TGTGCCAGCAGCCAAGAGGGGGACAGGAAAAACATTCAGTACTTC. It encodes CASSQEGDRKNIQYF.

V and J are TRBV30 and TRBJ1-1, with D maybe TRBD1 (6 bases). CDR1 and CDR2 from the germline V gene are GTSNPN and SVGIG (reference sequence). CDR3 length equals 14 residues. V was cut by 0 bases and J by 7 bases, with 15 bases left in between. This CDR3 is CAWSVRGRGVEAFF. The CDR3 DNA is TGTGCCTGGAGTGTACGGGGGCGCGGCGTTGAAGCTTTCTTT.

The rearrangement joins TRBV14 to TRBJ2-2, with TRBD1 matching 7 bases. CDR1 and CDR2 from the germline V gene are SGHDN and FVKESK. The CDR3 covers 15 residues. Trimming removed 4 bases from V and 3 bases from J; junction bases left unmatched: 5. The CDR3 nucleotides read TGTGCCAGCAGCCGCGACAGGGTTGACACCGGGGAGCTGTTTTTT. This sequence encodes CASSRDRVDTGELFF.

V and J are TRBV29-1 and TRBJ1-1; no reliable D call. This CDR3 is 11 amino acids long. Germline V lookup: CDR1 SQVTM, CDR2 ANQGSEA. V lost 6 bases and J 3 bases, leaving 8 bases between the germline ends. The CDR3 nucleotides are TGCAGCGTCCAACGAGACACTGAAGCTTTCTTT. Translated: CSVQRDTEAFF.

This clone was detected only a few times. The chain joins TRBV29-1 to TRBJ2-6, with unresolved D. The CDR3 runs to 13 residues. Trimming left V 2 bases short and J 4 bases short, with 6 bases between. Germline-derived CDR1 and CDR2 are SQVTM and ANQGSEA. CDR3 sequence (DNA): TGCAGCGTTGAAACGTCCGGGGCCAACGTCCTGACTTTC. Its translation: CSVETSGANVLTF.